The 19 T cell receptor beta chains presented below share a single source sample, sequenced in a study of blood T cell repertoires in COVID-19. Profiling relied on immunoSEQ multiplex PCR, and the TCRdb table lists in-frame clones only, not all of them. The sample comprises tens of thousands of clones, roughly nine tenths of which are singletons, and 0.95% to 1.5% rests with the top ten. The sequencing sample was made of peripheral blood. The receptors come from a man between 60 and 70 years old with acute or convalescent COVID-19.

J is TRBJ2-1 and V is TRBV3-1 (or the pseudogene TRBV3-2); 9 nucleotides line up with TRBD2. CDR1 is LGHDT and CDR2 is YNNKEL in the germline V gene (reference sequence). CDR3 length: 15 amino acids. Germline trimming cut 4 bases from V and 4 bases from J; bases unmatched to any gene: 5. The CDR3 loop reads CASSRSGGPYNEQFF. CDR3 coding DNA: TGTGCCAGCAGCCGGAGCGGGGGGCCTTACAATGAGCAGTTCTTC.

This clone was observed a handful of times. The sample holds other DNA sequences that translate to the same CDR3. The chain has TRBV24-1 and TRBJ2-3, with D perhaps TRBD2 (5 bases). The CDR3 length is 13 residues. V was trimmed by 5 bases and J by 1 base, leaving 6 bases between them. From germline, CDR1 is KGHDR and CDR2 SFDVKD. The CDR3 protein is CATSVGGTDTQYF. Written as DNA, the CDR3 is TGTGCCACCAGTGTGGGAGGCACAGATACGCAGTATTTT.

This chain links TRBV2 with TRBJ1-5; 7 bases fit TRBD1. With 6 bases clipped from V and 5 bases from J, the junction kept 10 bases outside the gene matches. In germline, CDR1 is SNHLY, CDR2 FYNNEI. The CDR3 totals 15 residues. CDR3 loop: CASRSRDSGYQPQHF. The CDR3, as DNA: TGTGCCAGCAGGTCGAGGGACAGTGGTTATCAGCCCCAGCATTTT.

This chain uses TRBV7-9 with TRBJ2-7; 10 nucleotides agree with TRBD1. Trimming took 0 bases from V and 2 from J; bases not matched to a gene: 7. The CDR3 runs 17 residues. CDR1 and CDR2 (germline): SEHNR, FQNEAQ (reference sequence). CDR3 DNA: TGTGCCAGCAGCTTAGCCTTCGGACAGGGGGTTCCCTACGAGCAGTACTTC. This codes for CASSLAFGQGVPYEQYF.

The chain carries TRBV7-2 and TRBJ1-2; TRBD1 might be the D (6 bases). The CDR3 covers 14 residues. The V and J ends lost 5 bases and 4 bases respectively, with 14 bases between them. Germline CDR1 is SGHTA and CDR2 is FQGNSA. The CDR3 loop reads CASSTTQGTYGYTF. The CDR3 region has the DNA TGTGCCAGCAGCACAACCCAGGGGACCTATGGCTACACCTTC.

V and J are TRBV29-1 and TRBJ2-7; possibly TRBD1 for D (6 bases). The germline V and J ends were trimmed by 5 bases and 3 bases, with 20 bases remaining between them. The V gene's germline CDR1 is SQVTM and CDR2 ANQGSEA. The CDR3 totals 15 residues. CDR3 nucleotide sequence: TGCAGCGTTTTGAAATTAGCCGGGACACACTACGAGCAGTACTTC. It encodes CSVLKLAGTHYEQYF.

This chain joins TRBV7-9 and TRBJ1-6, with a tentative D call TRBD1 (6 bases). V dropped 2 bases and J dropped 9 bases, with 20 bases sitting between them. Germline V lookup: CDR1 SEHNR, CDR2 FQNEAQ (reference sequence). The CDR3 consists of 17 residues. CDR3 nucleotide sequence: TGTGCCAGCAGCTTAATGTCTGGCTGGCAGGGGTTTTCACCCCTCCACTTT. Amino acid sequence: CASSLMSGWQGFSPLHF.

J is TRBJ1-1 and V is TRBV6-6; D may be TRBD1 (6 bases). The germline gives CDR1 MNHNY, CDR2 SVGAGI (reference sequence). The CDR3 runs 16 residues. The germline V and J ends were trimmed by 4 bases and 5 bases, with 20 bases remaining between them. The CDR3 sequence is CASSLHQAGVGTEAFF. The CDR3 region has the DNA TGTGCCAGCAGTTTACACCAAGCAGGGGTCGGGACTGAAGCTTTCTTT.

The rearrangement joins TRBV2 to TRBJ2-1; D possibly corresponds to TRBD1 (5 bases). This CDR3 comprises 15 residues. Trimming removed 3 bases at V and 6 bases at J, with 15 bases between. The V gene's germline CDR1 is SNHLY and CDR2 FYNNEI. Here the CDR3 DNA reads TGTGCCAGCAGTGAGGGCAGGGCGGTATCCAATGAGCAGTTCTTC. It codes for CASSEGRAVSNEQFF.

V usage is TRBV12-5 and J usage is TRBJ1-4, with a possible D match to TRBD1 (5 bases). CDR3 length: 14 residues. Trimming pared 6 bases from V and 3 bases from J, leaving 11 bases between. Germline V lookup: CDR1 LGHNT, CDR2 FRNRAP. The CDR3 DNA reads TGTGCTAGTGGCACAGGAGCGCCTAATGAAAAACTGTTTTTT. It translates to CASGTGAPNEKLFF.

This clone was recorded only once. The chain is built from TRBV5-1 and TRBJ2-7; 7 positions match TRBD1. Germline lookup yields CDR1 SGHRS and CDR2 YFSETQ. This CDR3 comprises 20 residues. V lost 2 bases, J lost 1 base, and 21 bases stayed unmatched. The DNA for the CDR3 is TGCGCCAGCAGCTTTTGGGTAGGGGGCAGGGGAAACTATACGTCCTACGAGCAGTACTTC. Its translation: CASSFWVGGRGNYTSYEQYF.

The J gene is TRBJ1-6, the V gene TRBV6-5; D is undetermined. CDR1 and CDR2 (germline): MNHEY, SVGAGI. Trimming removed 5 bases at V and 4 bases at J, with 9 bases between. The CDR3 sequence is 14 residues long. In nucleotides, the CDR3 is TGTGCCAGCAGTAGTACACCGTATAATTCACCCCTCCACTTT. Residues: CASSSTPYNSPLHF.

The rearrangement links TRBV10-2 to TRBJ1-1, with D hard to call. Trimming left V 2 bases short and J 4 bases short, with 11 bases between. This CDR3 spans 14 amino acids. Germline assignment: CDR1 WSHSY and CDR2 SAAADI. CDR3 sequence: CASSETLGGTEAFF. The CDR3 DNA reads as TGCGCCAGCAGTGAGACCCTAGGAGGCACTGAAGCTTTCTTT.

The V call is TRBV19, the J call TRBJ2-2, with D possibly TRBD1 on 5 matching bases. Germline CDR1 is LNHDA and CDR2 is SQIVND (reference sequence). Between the trimmed V and J ends, which lost 8 bases and 3 bases, there was a span of 10 bases. The CDR3 spans 13 residues. CDR3 DNA: TGTGCCAGTCGCAGGGTTTACACCGGGGAGCTGTTTTTT. Protein product: CASRRVYTGELFF.

The J gene is TRBJ1-1, the V gene TRBV6-5, with 8 bases aligning to TRBD1. Germline-derived CDR1 and CDR2 are MNHEY and SVGAGI. CDR3 length: 15 residues. V lost 2 bases to trimming and J lost 7 bases; unmatched junction nucleotides: 9. CDR3 residues: CASSYRQGAGSEAFF. The CDR3 DNA sequence: TGTGCCAGCAGTTACAGGCAGGGGGCTGGAAGTGAAGCTTTCTTT.

The gene calls are TRBV29-1 and TRBJ2-7; D perhaps matches TRBD2 (5 bases). Germline V CDR1 and CDR2: SQVTM, ANQGSEA. Deletions cut 0 bases from V and 2 bases from J, with 8 bases between. The CDR3 length is 13 residues. The DNA of the CDR3 is TGCAGCGTTGAAGAAGAGGGCGCCTACGAGCAGTACTTC. As protein: CSVEEEGAYEQYF.

The chain combines TRBV18 with TRBJ1-2; TRBD1 might be the D (6 bases). This CDR3 contains 15 residues. V lost 6 bases, J lost 4 bases, and 18 bases lay in between. Per germline, CDR1 KGHSH and CDR2 LQKENI. For the CDR3, the DNA is TGTGCCAGCTCTCAAGGACAGACAACCCGCTATGGCTACACCTTC. It is translated as CASSQGQTTRYGYTF.

V usage is TRBV29-1 and J usage is TRBJ1-6, with 11 nucleotides matching TRBD1. V was pared by 6 bases and J by 8 bases, with 3 bases of the junction left unmatched. The CDR3 contains 13 residues. Per the germline V gene, CDR1 is SQVTM and CDR2 is ANQGSEA. For the CDR3, the DNA is TGCAGCGTAGGACAGGGGGCAGATTCACCCCTCCACTTT. Amino acid sequence: CSVGQGADSPLHF.

The chain recombines TRBV7-9 with TRBJ2-2, with D perhaps TRBD2 (5 bases). CDR3 size: 12 residues. CDR1 is SEHNR and CDR2 is FQNEAQ in the germline V gene (reference sequence). V lost 4 bases, J lost 9 bases, and 9 bases lay in between. The CDR3 loop is CASSSRVRELFF. CDR3 DNA sequence: TGTGCCAGCAGCTCGCGGGTCAGGGAGCTGTTTTTT.